This T cell receptor (beta chain) is drawn from a study of graft-versus-host responses after intestinal transplantation. General study results and limits: When patients had graft-donor T cell macrochimerism, their allografts held high graft-versus-host to host-versus-graft clonal ratios.

As for this clone: The antigen is not known.

The method was immunoSEQ multiplex PCR; TCRdb's version includes in-frame clones alone and lacks a portion of them. The repertoire holds 130,000 to 150,000 clones, with about nine tenths as singletons. The V gene's germline CDR1 is ENHRY and CDR2 SYGVKD. The germline V and J ends were trimmed by 4 bases and 7 bases, with 16 bases remaining between them. This CDR3 region has 15 residues. The chain employs TRBV10-3 and TRBJ1-4; no clear D. This clonotype was sampled from a human donor who received an intestinal transplant. Sequences were derived from unstimulated CD4+ T cells sorted from spleen or lymph node cells, sampled before intestinal transplant. Here the CDR3 reads CAISVSGEKGEKLFF. The CDR3 DNA reads TGTGCCATCAGTGTTTCTGGGGAAAAGGGTGAAAAACTGTTTTTT.